This T cell receptor (beta chain) was obtained from a study of PD-L1 blockade in urothelial cancer. Overall study: Treatment start was followed by blood analysis at 3 weeks (second dose) and again at 6 weeks.

Time point defined: pretreatment peripheral blood. The V segment lost 5 bases and the J segment 6 bases; nucleotides outside the gene matches: 2. Germline V lookup: CDR1 KGHSH, CDR2 LQKENI. The CDR3 sequence is 14 residues long. Each PCR reaction had synthetic TCR analog templates spiked into it. Profiled with immunoSEQ multiplex PCR; TCRdb holds only in-frame clones, not every one. The sample has about 63,000 clones; around 86% are singletons. The sequenced sample was PBMCs, obtained around atezolizumab (anti-PD-L1) treatment. The chain carries TRBV18 and TRBJ2-3, with 13 bases identical to TRBD2. The receptor's source is a man between 65 and 79 years old with urothelial cancer. The CDR3 here is CASSGTSGTDTQYF. The CDR3 region has the DNA TGTGCCAGCTCAGGGACTAGCGGGACCGATACGCAGTATTTT.